These 11 T cell receptor beta chains originate from one sample sequenced in a study of tumor-infiltrating lymphocytes in primary liver carcinoma (dated by TCRdb to the late 2010s). The data were produced on an Illumina HiSeq 2500. TCRbeta-specific cDNA was reverse-transcribed from 500 ng total RNA using a constant-region primer and ProtoScript II reverse transcriptase. Construction of the TCRbeta libraries relied on three nested rounds of multiplex PCR, following a slightly modified ARM-PCR procedure. The first two PCR rounds used multiplex TRBV1-TRBV30 forward primers with a Cbeta reverse primer, each for roughly 10 cycles. TCRdb itself trimmed the public reads at Q25 with fastp, ran MiXCR and retained productive beta chains. CDR3 protein duplicates are merged, each entry listing the most common genes and DNA. Within this sample are approximately 300,000 distinct CDR3 sequences, with 50% to 70% of them counted one time only. Clones ranked in the top ten supply roughly 9% of the sample.

Blood RNA was extracted from unsorted whole blood with TRIzol reagent; germline DNA came from the DNeasy Blood & Tissue kit. Sequencing was carried out using peripheral blood. Receptor source: a man aged 40-55 years with primary liver carcinoma and hepatitis B virus infection.

As concerns this clonotype: This clone may be a read error of a much larger clone one base away. The chain employs TRBV6-1 and TRBJ2-1, with D perhaps TRBD1 (6 bases). CDR3 length equals 15 residues. Germline V gene sequence: CDR1 MNHNS, CDR2 SASEGT. The CDR3 is CASSVDSYSYNEKFF. As DNA, the CDR3 is TGTGCCAGCAGTGTGGACAGTTACTCCTACAATGAGAAGTTCTTC.

Points on this clonotype: This CDR3 is missing its conserved last phenylalanine or tryptophan, likely due to a read error. It is unclear where the CDR3 begins or ends on the DNA, so no DNA is shown, and the CDR3 is as TCRdb lists it. CDR3 region: CASSPKVGLADTHYL. The chain uses TRBV11-2 and TRBJ2-3; the DNA was not used to check the table's D call, TRBD2. The CDR3 comprises 15 residues, both ends counted. Germline CDR1 and CDR2: SGHAT and FQNNGV.

This clonotype was seen only a few times. In DNA, the CDR3 is TGTGCCAGCAGCCTCCAGGGGCAGTCTCGGGGCAATGAGCAGTTCTTC. It yields the protein CASSLQGQSRGNEQFF. The gene calls are TRBV7-9 and TRBJ2-1; a possible D gene is TRBD1 (6 bases). Germline V gene sequence: CDR1 SEHNR, CDR2 FQNEAQ (reference sequence). The CDR3 extends over 16 amino acids. V was cut by 5 bases and J by 6 bases, with 20 bases left in between.

About this clonotype: Being one base from a much bigger clone, this may be a read error. The chain links TRBV6-1 to TRBJ2-1, with D unresolved. Germline V gene lookup returns CDR1 MNHNS and CDR2 SASEGT. The CDR3 is 13 residues long. Trimming pared 7 bases from V and 5 bases from J, leaving 12 bases between. For the CDR3, the DNA is TGTGCCAGCACAGGCCGGTACCACAATGAGCAGTTCTTC. Translated: CASTGRYHNEQFF.

As to this clonotype: A much larger clone differs from this one at a single base, so this may be a read error. This sequence joins TRBV14 and TRBJ2-4; D unclear. Germline CDR1 and CDR2: SGHDN and FVKESK. The CDR3 has 15 amino acids. Trimming cost V 4 bases and J 3 bases, with 13 bases left between them. The chain's CDR3 is CASSPFADFKNIQYF. In DNA, the CDR3 is TGTGCCAGCAGCCCATTCGCGGATTTCAAAAACATTCAGTACTTC. Based on the CDR3 plus reference TRBV14 and TRBJ2-4, the full variable domain is EAGVTQFPSHSVIEKGQTVTLRCDPISGHDNLYWYRRVMGKEIKFLLHFVKESKQDESGMPNNRFLAERTGGTYSTLKVQPAELEDSGVYFCASSPFADFKNIQYFGAGTRLSVL.

This clonotype is a singleton in its sample. This could be a read error, since a much larger clone is one nucleotide away. CDR3 sequence (DNA): TGCAGCGTTGAAGGCGGACTAGCGGGAGGGCTCAACAATGAGCAGTTCTTC. This translates into CSVEGGLAGGLNNEQFF. J is TRBJ2-1 and V is TRBV29-1; 15 bases are shared with TRBD2. Unmatched junction bases numbered 6, after V lost 1 base and J lost 5 bases. The CDR3 covers 17 residues. Germline assignment: CDR1 SQVTM and CDR2 ANQGSEA.

Turning to this clonotype: A read error may be the cause here, since a much bigger clone is one base away. The chain recombines TRBV6-5 with TRBJ2-4; D ambiguous. Germline values: CDR1 MNHEY, CDR2 SVGAGI. The CDR3 covers 15 residues. Trimming removed 5 bases at V and 3 bases at J, with 14 bases between. The CDR3 DNA is TGTGCCAGCAGTCCCCAGGTTCCATGCAAAAACATTCAGTACTTC. It yields the protein CASSPQVPCKNIQYF.

V and J are TRBV14 and TRBJ2-1; 7 bases line up with TRBD2. This CDR3 contains 17 residues. Per germline, CDR1 SGHDN and CDR2 FVKESK. The junction had 11 bases not matched to a gene; V was cut back by 0 bases and J by 6 bases. The CDR3 loop is CASSQDRRLPGGNEQFF. The CDR3 region has the DNA TGTGCCAGCAGCCAAGATCGTCGGCTACCGGGAGGCAATGAGCAGTTCTTC.

This clonotype was recorded only once. Since a much larger clone is just one base distant, this may be a read error. The chain couples TRBV6-5 to TRBJ2-5; possibly TRBD1 or TRBD2 for D (5 bases each). The CDR3 is 11 amino acids. CDR1 and CDR2 (germline): MNHEY, SVGAGI. The CDR3 loop is CATPGQEIQYF. Written as DNA, the CDR3 is TGTGCCACCCCGGGGCAAGAGATCCAGTACTTC.

Points on this clonotype: Given a much more abundant clone one base away, this may be a read error. V gene TRBV4-3 combines with J gene TRBJ1-3; D perhaps matches TRBD1 (6 bases). Germline V gene sequence: CDR1 LGHNA, CDR2 YSLEER. The length of the CDR3 is 18 residues. The ends were cut back, 4 bases at V and 4 bases at J, with 23 bases in the middle. The DNA for the CDR3 is TGCGCCAGCAGCCGGGGAGCCGTCACAGGGTCGTTCGGAAACACCATATATTTT. It yields the protein CASSRGAVTGSFGNTIYF.

The chain has TRBV5-4 and TRBJ2-2; 10 nucleotides agree with TRBD1. The CDR3 consists of 16 residues. With V trimmed by 3 bases and J by 5 bases, 7 bases remained unmatched. The germline CDR1 and CDR2 sequences are SGHNT and YYREEE (reference sequence). This CDR3 is CASSYQTGGYTGELFF. The CDR3 DNA reads TGTGCCAGCAGCTACCAGACAGGGGGCTATACCGGGGAGCTGTTTTTT. Full variable domain (remainder filled in from reference TRBV5-4 and TRBJ2-2): ETGVTQSPTHLIKTRGQQVTLRCSSQSGHNTVSWYQQALGQGPQFIFQYYREEENGRGNFPPRFSGLQFPNYSSELNVNALELDDSALYLCASSYQTGGYTGELFFGEGSRLTVL.